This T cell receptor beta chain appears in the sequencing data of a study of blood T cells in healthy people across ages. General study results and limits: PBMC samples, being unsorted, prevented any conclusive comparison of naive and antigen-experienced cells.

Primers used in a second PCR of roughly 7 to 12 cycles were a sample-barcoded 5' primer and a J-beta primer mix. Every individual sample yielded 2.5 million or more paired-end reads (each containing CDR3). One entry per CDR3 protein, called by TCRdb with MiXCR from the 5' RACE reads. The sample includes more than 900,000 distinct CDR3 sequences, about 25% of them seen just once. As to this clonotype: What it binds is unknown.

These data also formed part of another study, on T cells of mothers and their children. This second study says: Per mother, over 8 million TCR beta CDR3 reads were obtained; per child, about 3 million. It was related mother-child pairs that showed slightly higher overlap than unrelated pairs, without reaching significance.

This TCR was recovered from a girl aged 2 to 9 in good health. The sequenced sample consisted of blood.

CDR3 sequence (DNA): TGTGCCAGCAGCTCCCCATCGGTTTCCTACGAGCAGTACTTC. It yields the protein CASSSPSVSYEQYF. V usage is TRBV7-3 and J usage is TRBJ2-7; D is unresolved. The germline gives CDR1 SGHTA, CDR2 FQGTGA. V lost 4 bases to trimming and J lost 1 base, with 11 bases between them. This CDR3 is built from 14 residues.